What follows are 5 T cell receptor beta chains derived from one specimen sequenced in a study of cytomegalovirus exposure and HLA in healthy donors. This PCR relied on a set of 60 Vbeta primers and 13 Jbeta primers. Clones were sequenced by immunoSEQ multiplex PCR, and TCRdb holds only the in-frame ones, with some missing. This table lists over 100,000 clones. Material: PBMCs. These receptors originate from a man between 18 and 29 years old in good health and CMV-seronegative.

The chain joins TRBV5-6 to TRBJ2-7; maybe TRBD2 (5 bases). Deletions cut 0 bases from V and 6 bases from J, with 13 bases between. This CDR3 region has 14 residues. The germline V gene encodes CDR1 SGHDT and CDR2 YYEEEE. In DNA, the CDR3 is TGTGCCAGCAGCTTGGTACGGGGAGTCCTCGAGCAGTACTTC. Translating it yields CASSLVRGVLEQYF.

The chain links TRBV5-4 to TRBJ2-1; TRBD2 matches at 11 bases. The CDR3 is 16 residues long. The junction had 5 bases not matched to a gene; V was cut back by 4 bases and J by 2 bases. The V gene's germline CDR1 is SGHNT and CDR2 YYREEE (reference sequence). CDR3 loop: CASSPRLAGPYNEQFF. CDR3 nucleotides: TGTGCCAGCAGCCCACGACTAGCGGGACCCTACAATGAGCAGTTCTTC.

The gene calls are TRBV5-4 and TRBJ1-2; TRBD1 is a possible D gene (5 bases). The CDR3 is 16 amino acids. CDR1 is SGHNT and CDR2 is YYREEE in the germline V gene (reference sequence). The V and J ends lost 0 bases and 4 bases respectively, with 16 bases between them. The CDR3 loop reads CASSLVLGGAGYGYTF. As DNA, the CDR3 is TGTGCCAGCAGCTTGGTGCTAGGAGGGGCAGGCTATGGCTACACCTTC. Variable domain in full (rest from reference TRBV5-4 and TRBJ1-2): ETGVTQSPTHLIKTRGQQVTLRCSSQSGHNTVSWYQQALGQGPQFIFQYYREEENGRGNFPPRFSGLQFPNYSSELNVNALELDDSALYLCASSLVLGGAGYGYTFGSGTRLTVV.

CDR3 amino acids: CASSFSGGSDEQFF. The CDR3 DNA reads as TGTGCCAGCAGCTTCAGCGGGGGGAGCGATGAGCAGTTCTTC. The chain recombines TRBV7-2 with TRBJ2-1; 9 bases are a match to TRBD2. This CDR3 contains 14 residues. After removal of 3 bases from V and 8 bases from J, the junction contained 5 bases not matched to a gene. Germline V gene sequence: CDR1 SGHTA, CDR2 FQGNSA. Full variable domain (outside the CDR3, taken from reference TRBV7-2 and TRBJ2-1): GAGVSQSPSNKVTEKGKDVELRCDPISGHTALYWYRQSLGQGLEFLIYFQGNSAPDKSGLPSDRFSAERTGGSVSTLTIQRTQQEDSAVYLCASSFSGGSDEQFFGPGTRLTVL.

This chain joins TRBV4-1 and TRBJ1-2; 12 bases align to TRBD1. CDR3 length: 16 amino acids. The V segment lost 4 bases and the J segment 4 bases; nucleotides outside the gene matches: 7. Looked up from germline, CDR1 is MGHRA and CDR2 is YSYEKL. CDR3 amino acids: CASSLTGTGGGYGYTF. CDR3 nucleotides: TGCGCCAGCAGCCTTACCGGGACAGGGGGCGGCTATGGCTACACCTTC.